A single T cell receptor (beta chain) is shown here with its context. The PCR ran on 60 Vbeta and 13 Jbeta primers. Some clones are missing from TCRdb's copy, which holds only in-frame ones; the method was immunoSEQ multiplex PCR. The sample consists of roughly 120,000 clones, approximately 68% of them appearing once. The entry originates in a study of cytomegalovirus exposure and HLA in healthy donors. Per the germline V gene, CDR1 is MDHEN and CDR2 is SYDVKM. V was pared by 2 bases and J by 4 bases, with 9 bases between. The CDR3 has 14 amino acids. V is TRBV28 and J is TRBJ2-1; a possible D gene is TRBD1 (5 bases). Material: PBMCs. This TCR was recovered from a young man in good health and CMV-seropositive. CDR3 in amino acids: CASSLGHKYNEQFF. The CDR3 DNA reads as TGTGCCAGCAGTTTAGGACACAAGTACAATGAGCAGTTCTTC.